The clone carrying this TCR beta chain was counted only a few times. The antigen remains undetermined. This CDR3 is built from 15 residues. Trimming cost V 7 bases and J 5 bases, with 19 bases left between them. The germline CDR1 and CDR2 sequences are SGHTA and FQGNSA. The material for each subset, its genomic DNA, was split evenly across several immunoSEQ plates. The table came from immunoSEQ multiplex PCR; TCRdb's copy has only in-frame clones and leaves some out. The sample holds approximately 92,000 clones, roughly three quarters seen once. The data were taken from a study of shared clonotypes between healthy human individuals. Study-wide results and caveats: It was observed that approximately 5% of naive CD4 clonotypes were shared across a handful of donors.

Caucasian adults living in Nashville, Tennessee, provided all samples. The sample consisted of memory CD8+ T cells sorted from blood. The subset denotes: CD45RO+ cells pooled with CCR7-negative TemRA cells. The TCR sequence derives from a man aged 25-45 years in good health. The chain combines TRBV7-2 with TRBJ2-3; D may match TRBD1 or TRBD2 (6 bases each). The CDR3 DNA sequence: TGTGCCAGCACCCTCGAGGGGGACTCTAAAGATACGCAGTATTTT. Translated: CASTLEGDSKDTQYF.